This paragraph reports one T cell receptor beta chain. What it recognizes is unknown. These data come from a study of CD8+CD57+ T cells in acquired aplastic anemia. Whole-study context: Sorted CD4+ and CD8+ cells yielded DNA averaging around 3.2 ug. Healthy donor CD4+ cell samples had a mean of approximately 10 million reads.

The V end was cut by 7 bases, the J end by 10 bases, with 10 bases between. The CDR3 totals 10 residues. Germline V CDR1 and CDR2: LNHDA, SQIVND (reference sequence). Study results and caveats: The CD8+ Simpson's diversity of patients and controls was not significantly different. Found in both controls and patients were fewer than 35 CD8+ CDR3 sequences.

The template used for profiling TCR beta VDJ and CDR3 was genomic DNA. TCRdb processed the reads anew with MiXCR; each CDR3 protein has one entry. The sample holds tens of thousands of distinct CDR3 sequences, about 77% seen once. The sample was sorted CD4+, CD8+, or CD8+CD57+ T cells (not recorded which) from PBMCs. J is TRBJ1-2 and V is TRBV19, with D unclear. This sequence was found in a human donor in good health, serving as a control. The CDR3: CASKAADYTF. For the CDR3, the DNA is TGTGCCAGTAAAGCGGCTGACTACACCTTC.